These 5 T cell receptor beta chains were sequenced from one sample in a study of cytomegalovirus exposure and HLA in healthy donors. PCR used 60 Vbeta primers and 13 Jbeta primers. Using immunoSEQ multiplex PCR, the repertoire was profiled, and TCRdb retains in-frame clones only, with some absent. This sample yields 150,000 to 200,000 clones, of which about 79% are seen a single time; about 1.5% belongs to the top ten. Sequencing was done on a sample of PBMCs. Receptors originate from a man aged 18 to 30 in good health and CMV-seronegative.

CDR3: CASSQKNTEAFF. CDR3 DNA sequence: TGTGCCAGCAGTCAGAAGAACACTGAAGCTTTCTTT. The rearrangement joins TRBV28 to TRBJ1-1; D ambiguous. Germline values: CDR1 MDHEN, CDR2 SYDVKM. The CDR3 is 12 amino acids. Trimming removed 5 bases from V and 1 base from J, with 5 bases in between.

The rearrangement links TRBV5-4 to TRBJ1-3, with 7 bases that match TRBD1. With V trimmed by 4 bases and J by 2 bases, 6 bases remained unmatched. This CDR3 contains 15 residues. Germline V gives CDR1 SGHNT, CDR2 YYREEE (reference sequence). This CDR3 reads CASSGQGEAGNTIYF. The CDR3 nucleotides read TGTGCCAGCAGCGGTCAGGGGGAGGCTGGAAACACCATATATTTT.

The V and J genes are TRBV14 and TRBJ1-6, with 7 bases lining up with TRBD1. V was clipped by 4 bases and J by 9 bases; unmatched bases: 9. The CDR3 totals 15 residues. Germline assignment: CDR1 SGHDN and CDR2 FVKESK. CDR3 sequence reads: CASSRRQGSSSPLHF. CDR3 nucleotide sequence: TGTGCCAGCAGCCGACGACAGGGAAGCTCTTCACCCCTCCACTTT.

This clone occurred a few times. V and J are TRBV14 and TRBJ2-3; D unclear. Deletions cut 10 bases from V and 1 base from J, with 24 bases between. This CDR3 region has 17 residues. The germline CDR1 and CDR2 sequences are SGHDN and FVKESK. CDR3 loop: CAIKSVMKRRGTDTQYF. In DNA form, the CDR3 reads TGTGCCATAAAATCTGTTATGAAGCGCCGGGGCACAGATACGCAGTATTTT.

The CDR3 DNA sequence: TGTGCCAGCAGCAAGGGACTAGAAGATGTTGACATTCAGTACTTC. It yields the protein CASSKGLEDVDIQYF. This chain connects TRBV21-1 to TRBJ2-4; the table assigns TRBD2, which was not confirmed against the DNA. TRBV21-1 constitutes a pseudogene. CDR3 length: 15 residues.